The sequence of this T cell receptor (beta chain) was determined in a study of shared clonotypes between healthy human individuals. Across the study: Aged 18 to 49, the donors were two women and three men. Each donor had three CD4 naive, three CD4 memory, two CD8 naive and one CD8 memory plate.

Assay used: immunoSEQ multiplex PCR; TCRdb lists only in-frame clones, some missing. The sample includes more than 2,000,000 clones, 85% to 95% of them seen just once. For this clone: Its antigen is as yet unknown.

Broader study findings: Unshared clonotypes carried lower generation probabilities than those common to all four donors.

Every donor, a Caucasian adult, lived in Nashville, Tennessee. After removal of 3 bases from V and 4 bases from J, the junction contained 11 bases not matched to a gene. There are 17 residues in the CDR3. The germline V gene has CDR1 SGHNT and CDR2 YYREEE (reference sequence). Sample: naive CD4+ T cells sorted from blood. Stated subset: CD45RA+ positively selected. The chain uses TRBV5-4 and TRBJ2-3, with 10 nucleotides matching TRBD2. This TCR was sampled from a man in his late teens or twenties in good health. CDR3 coding DNA: TGTGCCAGCAGCTCCATGGCTGAGCGGGGGGGATCAGATACGCAGTATTTT. As protein: CASSSMAERGGSDTQYF. The whole variable domain, filled in from reference TRBV5-4 and TRBJ2-3, reads ETGVTQSPTHLIKTRGQQVTLRCSSQSGHNTVSWYQQALGQGPQFIFQYYREEENGRGNFPPRFSGLQFPNYSSELNVNALELDDSALYLCASSSMAERGGSDTQYFGPGTRLTVL.